The rows below give T cell receptor beta chains drawn from one sample of a study of technical replicates of blood from several donors. Generated by immunoSEQ multiplex PCR, the TCRdb table keeps only in-frame clones and is missing some. Seen here are around 84,000 clones, around 94% observed once, and the top ten hold around 0.25%. Sequencing used T cells isolated from PBMCs. Receptors originate from a human donor in good health. Both conserved end residues are part of each CDR3.

TRBV2	TRBJ2-1	CASSENRGFSYNEQFF
TRBV5-4	TRBJ2-3	CASRDSPMDTQYF
TRBV5-4	TRBJ2-3	CASSLVGTNTDTQYF
TRBV11-2	TRBJ2-7	CASSLTTGLSYEQYF
TRBV19	TRBJ1-1	CASSINRVTEAFF
TRBV2	TRBJ2-5	CASSEGDDQETQYF
TRBV4-1	TRBJ1-2	CASSQDQTGGYGYTF
TRBV19	TRBJ2-1	CASSIPPGGGGYNEQFF
TRBV30	TRBJ2-7	CAWTRGSPGEQYF
TRBV7-9	TRBJ1-3	CASSLRSGNTIYF
TRBV10-1	TRBJ1-1	CASKGDKPMGPRLCTEAFF
TRBV2	TRBJ1-2	CASSIVYGYTF
TRBV4-1	TRBJ1-1	CASSQSRNTEAFF
TRBV7-8	TRBJ1-6	CASSPRGKLDSPLHF
TRBV2	TRBJ2-2	CASRETTNTGELFF
TRBV30	TRBJ2-5	CASLGGRQETQYF
TRBV2	TRBJ2-5	CASSFSPGLSQETQYF
TRBV2	TRBJ1-3	CASSEDRENTIYF
TRBV6-4	TRBJ1-4	CASSETGSPNEKLFF